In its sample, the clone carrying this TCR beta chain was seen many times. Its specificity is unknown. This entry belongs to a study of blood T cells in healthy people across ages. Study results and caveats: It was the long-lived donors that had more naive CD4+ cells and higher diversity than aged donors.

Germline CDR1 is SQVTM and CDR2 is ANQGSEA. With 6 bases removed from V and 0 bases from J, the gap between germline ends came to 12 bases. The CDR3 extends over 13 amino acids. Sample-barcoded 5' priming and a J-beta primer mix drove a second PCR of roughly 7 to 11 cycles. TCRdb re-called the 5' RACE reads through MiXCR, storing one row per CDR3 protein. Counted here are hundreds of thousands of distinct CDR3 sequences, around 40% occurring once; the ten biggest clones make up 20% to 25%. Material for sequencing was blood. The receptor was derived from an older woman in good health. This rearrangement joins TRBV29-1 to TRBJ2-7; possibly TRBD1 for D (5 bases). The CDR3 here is CSVPGHLSYEQYF. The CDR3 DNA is TGCAGCGTGCCTGGACACCTCTCCTACGAGCAGTACTTC.